The next 8 T cell receptor beta chains were all read from a single sample in a study of blood T cells in healthy people across ages. A second roughly 6 to 12 cycle PCR used barcoded and J-beta primers. TCRdb analysed the 5' RACE reads with MiXCR anew, one entry per CDR3 protein. The table has over a million distinct CDR3 sequences, roughly 40% seen once. Sequencing used blood. The source is a young woman in good health.

V and J are TRBV6-1 and TRBJ1-3, with a weak D call TRBD1 (5 bases). Deletions cut 1 base from V and 2 bases from J, with 9 bases between. CDR3 length: 15 residues. Germline CDR1 is MNHNS and CDR2 is SASEGT. The CDR3 is CASSEGGTTGNTIYF. DNA for the CDR3: TGTGCCAGCAGTGAAGGTGGGACGACTGGAAACACCATATATTTT.

The rearrangement links TRBV6-1 to TRBJ1-5; D call uncertain. V shed 3 bases and J shed 0 bases, with 6 bases lying between them. This CDR3 has 14 amino acids. The germline V gene has CDR1 MNHNS and CDR2 SASEGT. The CDR3 DNA sequence: TGTGCCAGCAGTGATATAAGTAGCAATCAGCCCCAGCATTTT. It is translated as CASSDISSNQPQHF.

This chain links TRBV6-1 with TRBJ2-3; 9 bases are a match to TRBD1. Germline values: CDR1 MNHNS, CDR2 SASEGT. There are 16 residues in the CDR3. After removal of 1 base from V and 2 bases from J, the junction contained 4 bases not matched to a gene. This CDR3 is CASSEGGTGYTDTQYF. The CDR3 region has the DNA TGTGCCAGCAGTGAAGGTGGGACAGGGTACACAGATACGCAGTATTTT.

V is TRBV4-2 and J is TRBJ1-2; D is ambiguous. CDR3 length: 16 residues. V was cut by 0 bases and J by 2 bases, with 13 bases left in between. The germline gives CDR1 LGHNA, CDR2 YNFKEQ. In nucleotides, the CDR3 is TGTGCCAGCAGCCAAGAACCCGGGGTCTACAACTATGGCTACACCTTC. It codes for CASSQEPGVYNYGYTF.

Here the CDR3 DNA reads TGCAGTGCTAGAGAGGGGGTCCAAGAGACCCAGTACTTC. Translating gives CSAREGVQETQYF. The J gene is TRBJ2-5, the V gene TRBV20-1; perhaps D is TRBD1 or TRBD2 (5 bases each). The germline V and J ends were trimmed by 0 bases and 1 base, with 6 bases remaining between them. Germline values: CDR1 DFQATT, CDR2 SNEGSKA (reference sequence). The CDR3 totals 13 residues.

The chain combines TRBV2 with TRBJ1-2; 9 nucleotides match TRBD1. The CDR3 length is 12 residues. From germline, CDR1 is SNHLY and CDR2 FYNNEI. The V gene end was trimmed by 8 bases and the J gene end by 4 bases; junction bases not matched to a gene: 2. CDR3 bases: TGTGCCAGCGAGGGACAGGGCTATGGCTACACCTTC. This translates into CASEGQGYGYTF.

This chain links TRBV20-1 with TRBJ2-1, with 7 nucleotides matching TRBD2. The germline CDR1 and CDR2 sequences are DFQATT and SNEGSKA (reference sequence). The J segment lost 6 bases and the V segment lost 1 base, leaving 9 bases of the junction unmatched. The CDR3 spans 15 residues. CDR3 loop: CSARATGTTCNEQFF. CDR3 nucleotides: TGCAGTGCTAGAGCGACCGGGACTACATGCAATGAGCAGTTCTTC.

V is TRBV4-1 and J is TRBJ1-2; D might be TRBD1 (6 bases). There are 15 residues in the CDR3. V lost 0 bases, J lost 4 bases, and 12 bases lay in between. CDR1 is MGHRA, CDR2 YSYEKL, per germline. The CDR3 nucleotides read TGCGCCAGCAGCCAAGATTGGGGACACCTCTATGGCTACACCTTC. This codes for CASSQDWGHLYGYTF.